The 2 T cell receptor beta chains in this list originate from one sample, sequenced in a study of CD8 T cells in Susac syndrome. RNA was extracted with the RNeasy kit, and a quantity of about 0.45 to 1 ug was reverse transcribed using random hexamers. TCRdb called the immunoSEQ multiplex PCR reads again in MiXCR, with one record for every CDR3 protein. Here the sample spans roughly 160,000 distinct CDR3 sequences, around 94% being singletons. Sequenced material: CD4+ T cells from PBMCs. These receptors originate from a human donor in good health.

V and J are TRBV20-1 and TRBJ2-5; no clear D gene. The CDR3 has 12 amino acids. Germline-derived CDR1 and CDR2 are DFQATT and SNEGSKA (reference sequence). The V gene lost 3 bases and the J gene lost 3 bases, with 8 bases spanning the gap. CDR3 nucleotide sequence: TGCAGTGCTAGCCGGGCAGAAGAGACCCAGTACTTC. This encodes CSASRAEETQYF.

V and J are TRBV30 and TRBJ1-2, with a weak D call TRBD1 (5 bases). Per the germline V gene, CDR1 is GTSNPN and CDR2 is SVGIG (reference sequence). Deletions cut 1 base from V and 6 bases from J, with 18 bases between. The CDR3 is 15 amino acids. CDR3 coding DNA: TGTGCCTGGAGTGATTTGGTCAGGGAGTTGCATGGCTACACCTTC. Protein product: CAWSDLVRELHGYTF.